In its sample, the clone carrying this T cell receptor beta chain was seen a few times. Its antigen is not known. The PCR made use of 60 Vbeta and 13 Jbeta primers. The data were produced by immunoSEQ multiplex PCR, yet TCRdb's version contains in-frame clones alone and is incomplete. Here the sample spans some 150,000 clones, roughly 70% being singletons. This sample is part of a study of cytomegalovirus exposure and HLA in healthy donors. Study-wide results and caveats: Data from an earlier analysis indicated that most TCR beta V segments were productive either about 90% or about 30% of the time. TCR beta V- and J-gene trimming was later associated with a missense DCLRE1C variant. What TCR beta sequences reportedly achieved was accurate prediction of HLA-A and HLA-B alleles in most subjects. Approximately 17,000 TCR beta sequences were associated with HLA alleles at 0.05 false discovery rate in a later analysis.

From germline, CDR1 is SQVTM and CDR2 ANQGSEA. The CDR3 extends over 10 amino acids. This receptor was identified in a man aged 45-60 years in good health and CMV-seropositive. This sequence joins TRBV29-1 and TRBJ2-7; 9 bases match TRBD2. The sequencing input was PBMCs. This chain's CDR3 is CGLAGGGQYF. DNA for the CDR3: TGCGGACTGGCGGGAGGGGGGCAGTACTTC.